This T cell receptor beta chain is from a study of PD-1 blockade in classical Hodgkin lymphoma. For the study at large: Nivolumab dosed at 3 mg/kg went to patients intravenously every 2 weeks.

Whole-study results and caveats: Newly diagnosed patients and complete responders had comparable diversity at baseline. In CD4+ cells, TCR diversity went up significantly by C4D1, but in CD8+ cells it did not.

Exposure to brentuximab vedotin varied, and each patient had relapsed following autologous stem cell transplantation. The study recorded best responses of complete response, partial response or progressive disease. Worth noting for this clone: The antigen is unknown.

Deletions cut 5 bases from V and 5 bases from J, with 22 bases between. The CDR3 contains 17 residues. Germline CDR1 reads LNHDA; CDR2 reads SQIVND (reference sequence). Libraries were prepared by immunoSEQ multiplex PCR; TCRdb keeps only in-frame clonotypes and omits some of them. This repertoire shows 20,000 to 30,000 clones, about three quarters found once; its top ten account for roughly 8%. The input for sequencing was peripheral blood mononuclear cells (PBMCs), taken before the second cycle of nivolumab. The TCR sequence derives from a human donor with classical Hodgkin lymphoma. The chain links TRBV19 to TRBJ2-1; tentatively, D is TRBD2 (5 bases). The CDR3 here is CASSPTHGIYHDNEQFF. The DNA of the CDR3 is TGTGCCAGTAGTCCCACACACGGGATTTACCACGACAATGAGCAGTTCTTC.